This entry lists 3 T cell receptor beta chains sequenced from one sample in a study of T-cell memory formation after mild COVID-19. TCRdb re-analysed the 5' RACE reads in MiXCR, keeping a single row per CDR3 protein. The sample gives approximately 48,000 distinct CDR3 sequences, over 6.5% of which show up once; roughly 1.5% is in the top ten. Material: PBMCs or a T cell subset sorted from them (not recorded which). The receptors were gathered from a man in his late teens or twenties who had mild COVID-19 (a few samples of this study predate the infection). Cell type and time point are not known.

This clonotype was counted between two and nine times. This chain joins TRBV12-3 or TRBV12-4 and TRBJ2-6; no reliable D call. The germline V and J ends were trimmed by 6 bases and 0 bases, with 9 bases remaining between them. This CDR3 is built from 15 residues. As DNA, the CDR3 is TGTGCCAGCAGCCGGCGGACCTCTGGGGCCAACGTCCTGACTTTC. It encodes CASSRRTSGANVLTF.

This clonotype was counted only a few times. The chain carries TRBV6-2 or TRBV6-3 and TRBJ1-5; D is possibly TRBD1 (6 bases). Deletions cut 7 bases from V and 3 bases from J, with 13 bases between. The germline V gene encodes CDR1 MNHEY and CDR2 SVGEGT. The CDR3 length is 14 residues. CDR3: CASTPGASNQPQHF. CDR3 in DNA: TGTGCCAGCACACCGGGGGCCTCCAATCAGCCCCAGCATTTT.

This clonotype was found many times. The chain has TRBV6-5 and TRBJ2-5, with 9 bases lining up with TRBD1. CDR1 and CDR2 (germline): MNHEY, SVGAGI. This CDR3 contains 14 residues. After removal of 6 bases from V and 3 bases from J, the junction contained 5 bases not matched to a gene. The CDR3 DNA sequence: TGTGCCAGCAGCCCGACAGGGGGAGAAGAGACCCAGTACTTC. Translating it yields CASSPTGGEETQYF.